One T cell receptor beta chain is described in this entry. Its matching antigen is unknown. Sequenced by immunoSEQ multiplex PCR; TCRdb stores in-frame clones only, minus some. This table holds 84,000 or so clones, 87% found once. The data stem from a study of T cell responses to AZD1222 COVID-19 vaccine. Whole-study findings and limits: Most donors were white British, females outnumbered males, and clonal diversity was possibly underestimated.

This specimen was peripheral blood, taken on day 0 of AZD1222 vaccination. This TCR came from an adult in good health.

The CDR3 protein is CASSEGHNQPQHF. The CDR3 bases are TGTGCCAGCAGTGAGGGGCACAATCAGCCCCAGCATTTT. The chain combines TRBV2 with TRBJ1-5; possible D gene TRBD1, 5 bases. Deletions cut 3 bases from V and 3 bases from J, with 6 bases between. The germline CDR1 and CDR2 sequences are SNHLY and FYNNEI. The CDR3 is made up of 13 amino acids.